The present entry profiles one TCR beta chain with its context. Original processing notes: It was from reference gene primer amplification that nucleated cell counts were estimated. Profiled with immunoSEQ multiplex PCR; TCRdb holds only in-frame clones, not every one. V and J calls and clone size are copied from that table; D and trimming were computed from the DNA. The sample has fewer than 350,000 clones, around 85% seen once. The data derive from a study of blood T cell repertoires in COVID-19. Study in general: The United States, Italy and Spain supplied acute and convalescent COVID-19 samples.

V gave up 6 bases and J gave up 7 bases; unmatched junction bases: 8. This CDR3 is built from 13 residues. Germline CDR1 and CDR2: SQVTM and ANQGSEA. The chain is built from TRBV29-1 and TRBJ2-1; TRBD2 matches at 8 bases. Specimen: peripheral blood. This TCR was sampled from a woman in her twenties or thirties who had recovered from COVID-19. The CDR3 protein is CSVRGGSQNEQFF. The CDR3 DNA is TGCAGCGTGCGCGGGGGGTCCCAGAATGAGCAGTTCTTC.